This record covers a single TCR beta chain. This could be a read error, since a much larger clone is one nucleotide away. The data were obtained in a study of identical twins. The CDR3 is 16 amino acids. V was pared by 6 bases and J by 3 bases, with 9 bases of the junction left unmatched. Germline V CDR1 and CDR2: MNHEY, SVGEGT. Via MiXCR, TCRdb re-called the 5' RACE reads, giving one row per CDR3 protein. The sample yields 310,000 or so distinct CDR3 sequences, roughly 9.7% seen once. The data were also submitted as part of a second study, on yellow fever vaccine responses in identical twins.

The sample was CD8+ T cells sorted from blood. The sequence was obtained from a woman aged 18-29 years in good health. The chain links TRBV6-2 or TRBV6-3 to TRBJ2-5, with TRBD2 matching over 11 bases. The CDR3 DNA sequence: TGTGCCAGCAGCCGTCGGGGACTAGCGGACAAAGAGACCCAGTACTTC. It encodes CASSRRGLADKETQYF.